This TCR beta chain appears in the sequencing data of a study of blood T cell repertoires in COVID-19. Study-level information: Nucleic acid was either cDNA or gDNA, and it came from T cells, B-cell-depleted T cells, or PBMCs.

The CDR3 runs 14 residues. The V gene's germline CDR1 is SNHLY and CDR2 FYNNEI. V lost 4 bases and J lost 2, with 9 bases in between. Per the original data handling: Using reference gene primer amplification, nucleated cell counts were estimated. Method: immunoSEQ multiplex PCR; TCRdb's copy keeps in-frame clones and lacks some. Clone size and V and J calls were adopted from that table, with D and trimming inferred from the DNA. The sample lists tens of thousands of clones; 75% to 90% were seen once. This receptor was identified in a human donor with active COVID-19. The donor label of this sample is uncertain. Source material: peripheral blood. The chain uses TRBV2 and TRBJ2-4; D uncertain. CDR3 nucleotide sequence: TGTGCCAGCAGTGTTTCGGGTACCAAAAACATTCAGTACTTC. This sequence encodes CASSVSGTKNIQYF.